This TCR beta chain comes out of a study of OX40 agonist ivuxolimab in advanced cancers. Study at large: Three partial responders included one hepatocellular carcinoma patient and two cutaneous melanoma patients. Study results and caveats: The mean number of expanded clones was higher in CD8+ T cells than in CD4+.

There are 14 residues in the CDR3. CDR1 and CDR2 (germline): SGHVS, FNYEAQ. Trimming removed 4 bases at V and 4 bases at J, with 10 bases between. Here immunoSEQ multiplex PCR was the method, and the copy in TCRdb shows in-frame clones only, minus some. The sample lists around 44,000 clones; around 87% were seen once. Remarks on this clone: The antigen is not known.

The specimen was CD4+ or CD8+ T cells sorted from blood, collected in a trial of the OX40 agonist ivuxolimab. V is TRBV7-6 and J is TRBJ2-2; no clear D. The sequence was obtained from an adult with an advanced solid tumor such as melanoma, head and neck, liver or kidney cancer. The CDR3, as DNA: TGTGCCAGCAGCTCGAGGTCGGGCACCGGGGAGCTGTTTTTT. This translates into CASSSRSGTGELFF. Full variable domain (missing parts from reference TRBV7-6 and TRBJ2-2): GAGVSQSPRYKVTKRGQDVALRCDPISGHVSLYWYRQALGQGPEFLTYFNYEAQQDKSGLPNDRFSAERPEGSISTLTIQRTEQRDSAMYRCASSSRSGTGELFFGEGSRLTVL.